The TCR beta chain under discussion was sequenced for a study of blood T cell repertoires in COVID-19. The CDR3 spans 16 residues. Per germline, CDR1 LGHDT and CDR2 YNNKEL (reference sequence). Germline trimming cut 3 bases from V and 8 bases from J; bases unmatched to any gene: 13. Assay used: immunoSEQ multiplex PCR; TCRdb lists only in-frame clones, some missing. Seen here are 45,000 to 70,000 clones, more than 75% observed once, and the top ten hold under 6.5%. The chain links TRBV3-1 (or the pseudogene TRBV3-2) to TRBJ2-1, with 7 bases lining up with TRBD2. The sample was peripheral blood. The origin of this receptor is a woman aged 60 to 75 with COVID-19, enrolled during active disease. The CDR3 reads CASSHRDYPWGDEQFF. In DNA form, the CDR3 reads TGTGCCAGCAGCCATCGGGACTACCCATGGGGCGATGAGCAGTTCTTC.